The T cell receptor beta chain under discussion was sequenced for a study of patients and donors after allogeneic stem cell transplantation. A single record per CDR3 protein comes from TCRdb applying MiXCR to the RT-PCR reads. This table has about 160,000 distinct CDR3 sequences, roughly 22% appearing once. This clonotype was counted many times. V was cut by 4 bases and J by 7 bases, with 8 bases left in between. CDR3 length equals 13 residues. Germline lookup yields CDR1 SGHTA and CDR2 FQGNSA. The sample consisted of blood, either unsorted or a sorted T cell fraction (not recorded which). The receptor's source is a human donor who was either an allogeneic HSCT recipient or a stem cell or donor lymphocyte infusion donor (not recorded which). It is not recorded whose cells these are; they may come from a transplant donor. The chain couples TRBV7-2 to TRBJ1-6, with no clear D. The CDR3 bases are TGTGCCAGCAGCTACACACAGAATTCACCCCTCCACTTT. Its translation: CASSYTQNSPLHF.